This TCR beta chain was identified in a study of T cell responses to AZD1222 COVID-19 vaccine. This clone was detected only once. V lost 3 bases and J 2 bases, leaving 8 bases between the germline ends. The V gene's germline CDR1 is MGHDK and CDR2 SYGVNS. The CDR3 extends over 13 amino acids. Sequencing was performed with immunoSEQ multiplex PCR; in TCRdb, only in-frame clones are kept and a portion is missing. The profile shows about 160,000 clones, more than 75% of them singletons. The sequence was collected from an adult who received the AZD1222 COVID-19 vaccine. Sample: peripheral blood, taken 28 days after the second AZD1222 dose. The chain couples TRBV25-1 to TRBJ2-7; TRBD2 is a possible D gene (6 bases). CDR3 coding DNA: TGTGCCAGCAGTGAGGGACTGGCCTACGAGCAGTACTTC. Protein: CASSEGLAYEQYF.